Below, 27 T cell receptor beta chains from the same sample are listed, as sequenced in a study of T-cell reconstitution after alpha-beta-depleted transplantation in children. Library preparation (for TCRbeta) was performed with unique molecular identifiers. TCRdb re-derived calls from the PCR reads in MiXCR, one entry per CDR3 protein. The sample lists some 350,000 distinct CDR3 sequences, over 9% seen once, with 2% to 2.5% in the top ten. The sample was PBMCs from the stem cell graft donor, taken from the stem cell graft. The receptors stem from a human donor who donated a stem cell graft to a child with acute lymphoblastic leukemia.

V gene TRBV12-3 or TRBV12-4 combines with J gene TRBJ2-6; TRBD2 agrees at 10 bases. J gave up 5 bases and V 5 bases, and 6 bases lay outside the gene matches. This CDR3 is built from 16 residues. CDR3: CASSPGAGGRANVLTF. Here the CDR3 DNA reads TGTGCCAGCAGTCCCGGAGCGGGAGGGAGGGCCAACGTCCTGACTTTC.

In its sample, this clonotype was seen a few times. The V call is TRBV10-1, the J call TRBJ2-2; D call uncertain. The CDR3 is 14 amino acids. Trimming took 0 bases from V and 6 from J, leaving 8 bases between them. Germline CDR1 is WNHNN and CDR2 is SYGVQD (reference sequence). For the CDR3, the DNA is TGCGCCAGCAGTGAGTCCCTTGCGCCCGGGGAGCTGTTTTTT. Translation: CASSESLAPGELFF.

This clonotype was recorded many times. The genes are TRBV10-3 and TRBJ2-2, with 12 bases fitting TRBD2. The CDR3 is 18 residues long. Germline loops: CDR1 ENHRY, CDR2 SYGVKD. V gave up 4 bases and J gave up 4 bases; unmatched junction bases: 10. CDR3 bases: TGTGCCATCAGTGGGAGACTAGCGGGAGTGCGGAGCACCGGGGAGCTGTTTTTT. This codes for CAISGRLAGVRSTGELFF.

The chain couples TRBV7-9 to TRBJ2-7, with 7 nucleotides matching TRBD2. CDR1 is SEHNR, CDR2 FQNEAQ, per germline (reference sequence). This CDR3 comprises 15 residues. Unmatched junction bases numbered 9, after V lost 3 bases and J lost 4 bases. The CDR3 protein is CASSFTSATIYEQYF. The CDR3 nucleotides read TGTGCCAGCAGCTTTACTAGCGCTACGATTTACGAGCAGTACTTC.

This sequence joins TRBV6-5 and TRBJ1-2; 9 nucleotides line up with TRBD1. Germline V gene sequence: CDR1 MNHEY, CDR2 SVGAGI. The CDR3 is 14 amino acids. J was trimmed by 4 bases and V by 6 bases; bases with no gene match: 6. This chain's CDR3 is CASSTTGGVYGYTF. CDR3 DNA sequence: TGTGCCAGCAGCACCACAGGGGGCGTCTATGGCTACACCTTC.

There are many counts of this clonotype. The chain combines TRBV7-2 with TRBJ2-1, with 7 bases identical to TRBD1. V dropped 1 base and J dropped 7; count of bases not matched to a gene: 7. This CDR3 has 15 amino acids. CDR1 is SGHTA, CDR2 FQGNSA, per germline. This CDR3 reads CASSLEGDSLNEQFF. For the CDR3, the DNA is TGTGCCAGCAGCTTAGAGGGGGACAGTTTGAATGAGCAGTTCTTC.

This clonotype has a handful of counts. The gene calls are TRBV7-9 and TRBJ2-7; D is possibly TRBD1 (6 bases). The CDR3 loop spans 17 amino acids. V lost 4 bases and J 3 bases, leaving 22 bases between the germline ends. The V gene's germline CDR1 is SEHNR and CDR2 FQNEAQ (reference sequence). CDR3 DNA sequence: TGTGCCAGCAGCTCACAAACGGACAGAGCGGATTTCTACGAGCAGTACTTC. This codes for CASSSQTDRADFYEQYF.

There are many counts of this clonotype. The chain has TRBV29-1 and TRBJ1-1; possibly TRBD1 for D (6 bases). The CDR3 extends over 12 amino acids. Trimming cost V 2 bases and J 8 bases, with 12 bases left between them. Germline CDR1 SQVTM, CDR2 ANQGSEA. CDR3 sequence (DNA): TGCAGCGTTGAACCCCCAGGGGACGAAGCTTTCTTT. This codes for CSVEPPGDEAFF.

This clonotype was recorded many times. This chain uses TRBV20-1 with TRBJ2-1; TRBD2 matches at 11 bases. The CDR3 is 14 amino acids. The V and J ends lost 3 bases and 9 bases, in that order; junction bases with no gene match: 7. Germline-derived CDR1 and CDR2 are DFQATT and SNEGSKA (reference sequence). This chain's CDR3 is CSARLPSGRFEQFF. CDR3 DNA: TGCAGTGCTAGGTTGCCTAGCGGGAGGTTTGAGCAGTTCTTC.

This clonotype turned up a few times. This rearrangement joins TRBV11-2 to TRBJ1-1; the D gene is possibly TRBD1 (5 bases). The germline V gene encodes CDR1 SGHAT and CDR2 FQNNGV. The ends were cut back, 1 base at V and 0 bases at J, with 12 bases in the middle. The CDR3 runs 16 residues. CDR3 protein: CASSLGFKGLNTEAFF. In DNA, the CDR3 is TGTGCCAGCAGCTTAGGGTTTAAGGGGTTGAACACTGAAGCTTTCTTT.

The sample holds many counts of this clonotype. V gene TRBV12-3 or TRBV12-4 combines with J gene TRBJ2-2, with D unclear. V was trimmed by 5 bases and J by 8 bases, leaving 15 bases between them. CDR3 length: 14 residues. In DNA, the CDR3 is TGTGCCAGCAGTCCCCAGGTAACCACGGGGGAGCTGTTTTTT. Translated, it gives CASSPQVTTGELFF.

This clonotype occurred a few times. The chain recombines TRBV4-3 with TRBJ2-1, with a weak D call TRBD2 (5 bases). The germline gives CDR1 LGHNA, CDR2 YSLEER. The CDR3 sequence is 17 residues long. V lost 3 bases, J lost 1 base, and 16 bases lay in between. The CDR3 nucleotides are TGCGCCAGCAGCCAGACGGAGGCTAGCCGATCCTACAATGAGCAGTTCTTC. Translated: CASSQTEASRSYNEQFF.

The V gene is TRBV10-3, the J gene TRBJ2-1; 7 bases line up with TRBD2. The CDR3 covers 16 residues. Germline trimming cut 3 bases from V and 3 bases from J; bases unmatched to any gene: 8. CDR1 and CDR2 from the germline V gene are ENHRY and SYGVKD. In DNA form, the CDR3 reads TGTGCCATCAGTGATGGGAGGCGGGAGAACTACAATGAGCAGTTCTTC. It specifies CAISDGRRENYNEQFF.

This chain connects TRBV5-1 to TRBJ2-7; a weak D match, TRBD1 (6 bases). The CDR3 length is 12 residues. V was cut by 4 bases and J by 6 bases, with 11 bases left in between. Germline CDR1 and CDR2: SGHRS and YFSETQ. The CDR3 reads CASSQQGFEQYF. The CDR3 coding sequence is TGCGCCAGCAGCCAACAGGGATTCGAGCAGTACTTC.

The rearrangement links TRBV20-1 to TRBJ2-7; D is possibly TRBD2 (5 bases). The CDR3 runs to 12 residues. Germline V lookup: CDR1 DFQATT, CDR2 SNEGSKA (reference sequence). V was trimmed by 5 bases and J by 2 bases, leaving 10 bases between them. This chain's CDR3 is CSASSGAYEQYF. In DNA form, the CDR3 reads TGCAGTGCTTCCAGCGGTGCCTACGAGCAGTACTTC.

This clonotype showed up many times. Here the CDR3 DNA reads TGCAGTGCTAGAGTGAGGGTTACCGGGGAGCTGTTTTTT. Protein: CSARVRVTGELFF. This chain uses TRBV20-1 with TRBJ2-2; weak D call: TRBD2 (5 bases). The CDR3 is 13 residues long. Germline V lookup: CDR1 DFQATT, CDR2 SNEGSKA (reference sequence). The V and J ends lost 1 base and 5 bases respectively, with 8 bases between them.

This clonotype was counted only a few times. The J gene is TRBJ2-3, the V gene TRBV20-1; 14 nucleotides line up with TRBD2. Germline loops: CDR1 DFQATT, CDR2 SNEGSKA (reference sequence). V was pared by 0 bases and J by 3 bases, with 8 bases of the junction left unmatched. The CDR3 sequence is 18 residues long. This CDR3 reads CSARDTGTSGSGTDTQYF. The CDR3 nucleotides are TGCAGTGCTAGAGATACCGGGACTAGCGGGAGTGGGACAGATACGCAGTATTTT.

This clonotype was seen more than once but under ten times. The rearrangement links TRBV12-3 or TRBV12-4 to TRBJ2-5, with TRBD2 matching 7 bases. V gave up 6 bases and J gave up 2 bases; unmatched junction bases: 6. This CDR3 spans 14 amino acids. For the CDR3, the DNA is TGTGCCAGCAGCCGAACTAGCGAGCAAGAGACCCAGTACTTC. Protein: CASSRTSEQETQYF.

There are many counts of this clonotype. CDR3 sequence reads: CSAGGTSGITDTQYF. CDR3 nucleotide sequence: TGCAGTGCTGGGGGGACTAGCGGGATTACAGATACGCAGTATTTT. The genes are TRBV20-1 and TRBJ2-3, with 13 nucleotides matching TRBD2. This CDR3 has 15 amino acids. CDR1 is DFQATT, CDR2 SNEGSKA, per germline (reference sequence). Trimming took 5 bases from V and 3 from J; bases not matched to a gene: 5.

The V and J genes are TRBV3-1 and TRBJ2-6; D may be TRBD2 (5 bases). V lost 2 bases to trimming and J lost 2 bases, with 10 bases between them. Looked up from germline, CDR1 is LGHDT and CDR2 is YNNKEL (reference sequence). This CDR3 is built from 16 residues. The CDR3 loop reads CASSQHSGTGANVLTF. The CDR3 DNA follows: TGTGCCAGCAGCCAACACAGCGGAACTGGGGCCAACGTCCTGACTTTC.

This clonotype was observed at least ten times. This sequence joins TRBV12-3 or TRBV12-4 and TRBJ2-7; 12 bases are shared with TRBD2. This CDR3 has 14 residues. V lost 6 bases and J lost 4; bases outside the gene matches: 4. Here the CDR3 DNA reads TGTGCCAGCAGAGGACTAGCGGGATCTTACGAGCAGTACTTC. It encodes CASRGLAGSYEQYF.

This clonotype was recorded many times. This rearrangement joins TRBV7-9 to TRBJ2-1; the match to TRBD2 covers 8 bases. The V segment lost 5 bases and the J segment 9 bases; nucleotides outside the gene matches: 6. This CDR3 has 13 residues. Germline-derived CDR1 and CDR2 are SEHNR and FQNEAQ (reference sequence). CDR3 in amino acids: CASSHKAGAEQFF. CDR3 nucleotide sequence: TGTGCCAGCAGCCACAAAGCGGGAGCTGAGCAGTTCTTC. The whole variable domain, remainder taken from reference TRBV7-9 and TRBJ2-1, is DTGVSQNPRHKITKRGQNVTFRCDPISEHNRLYWYRQTLGQGPEFLTYFQNEAQLEKSRLLSDRFSAERPKGSFSTLEIQRTEQGDSAMYLCASSHKAGAEQFFGPGTRLTVL.

A few counts support this clonotype. The chain links TRBV7-2 to TRBJ2-7; 16 positions match TRBD2. Germline V lookup: CDR1 SGHTA, CDR2 FQGNSA. Trimming took 5 bases from V and 2 from J; bases not matched to a gene: 6. The CDR3 is 17 residues long. CDR3 region: CASSRPGTSGRAYEQYF. As DNA, the CDR3 is TGTGCCAGCAGCCGCCCCGGGACTAGCGGGAGGGCCTACGAGCAGTACTTC.

This clonotype was detected a few times. The chain is built from TRBV5-1 and TRBJ2-7; weak D call: TRBD1 (6 bases). V was pared by 0 bases and J by 3 bases, with 13 bases between. CDR1 and CDR2 from the germline V gene are SGHRS and YFSETQ. The CDR3 runs 15 residues. The CDR3 reads CASSLVGTPNYEQYF. In DNA form, the CDR3 reads TGCGCCAGCAGCTTGGTCGGGACACCGAACTACGAGCAGTACTTC.

The CDR3 loop is CASSLSLSWNTEAFF. As DNA, the CDR3 is TGTGCCAGCAGTTTATCCCTCTCTTGGAACACTGAAGCTTTCTTT. J is TRBJ1-1 and V is TRBV12-3 or TRBV12-4; D not certain. CDR3 size: 15 residues. V lost 2 bases and J 1 base, leaving 11 bases between the germline ends.

This clonotype was picked up many times. This chain links TRBV29-1 with TRBJ2-7; 12 positions agree with TRBD2. The CDR3 is 13 amino acids. The J segment lost 4 bases and the V segment lost 7 bases, leaving 5 bases of the junction unmatched. Germline V lookup: CDR1 SQVTM, CDR2 ANQGSEA. This CDR3 reads CSARTSGMYEQYF. CDR3 nucleotides: TGCAGCGCCCGGACTAGCGGGATGTACGAGCAGTACTTC.

This clonotype was seen a handful of times. This sequence joins TRBV7-2 and TRBJ1-6, with D maybe TRBD1 (5 bases). In germline, CDR1 is SGHTA, CDR2 FQGNSA. CDR3 length: 16 residues. Trimming cost V 5 bases and J 0 bases, with 11 bases left between them. CDR3 in DNA: TGTGCCAGCAGCCGAAGACAGAGCTCCTATAATTCACCCCTCCACTTT. Translated: CASSRRQSSYNSPLHF. Filled out from reference TRBV7-2 and TRBJ1-6, the complete variable domain reads GAGVSQSPSNKVTEKGKDVELRCDPISGHTALYWYRQSLGQGLEFLIYFQGNSAPDKSGLPSDRFSAERTGGSVSTLTIQRTQQEDSAVYLCASSRRQSSYNSPLHFGNGTRLTVT.